The clone carrying this TCR beta chain shows up as medium-sized by frequency. As yet, its antigen is unknown. This entry comes from a study of human CD8 memory T cell subsets. Germline CDR1 is DFQATT and CDR2 is SNEGSKA (reference sequence). There are 14 residues in the CDR3. Preparation of the TCR beta libraries relied on UMI-labeled 5' RACE. In the authors' workflow: Each TCR beta library held between about 3,000 and 20,000 functional CDR3 beta clonotypes. Reprocessing the 5' RACE reads, TCRdb reports a single entry for every CDR3 protein and omits DNA. The V and J calls come from TCRdb's annotation, not from the publication. The table for this sample gives about 6,000 distinct CDR3 sequences. Total CD8+ T cells underwent enrichment via negative magnetic separation. Study-wide results and limits: Only minimal overlap was seen between the stem-like memory and the precursor exhausted T cell repertoires. T cells showing similarly high diversity were the stem-like memory and precursor exhausted cells, not the effector memory cells.

The chain links TRBV20-1 to TRBJ2-7; lacking DNA, the TRBD1 call made by TCRdb goes unchecked. Source material: CD8+ effector memory T cells (TEM) sorted from PBMCs. Specified subset: effector memory CD8 T cells, CCR7- CD45RO+ CD95+. This sequence was found in a human donor in good health. The CDR3 loop is CSASVQGSPYEQYF.